Detailed here is one TCR beta chain. This sample is drawn from a study of T cells after posttransplantation cyclophosphamide. Cells defined as naive were viable CD3+CD4+ or CD3+CD8+ and CCR7+CD45RA+CD45RO-CD95-CD27+CD28+. The CDR3 length is 15 residues. Trimming removed 5 bases from V and 0 bases from J, with 11 bases in between. Germline V gene sequence: CDR1 SGHTA, CDR2 FQGNSA. Repertoires were generated with immunoSEQ multiplex PCR, while TCRdb's copy carries only in-frame clones and drops some. The sample includes tens of thousands of clones, roughly 98% seen only once; the top ten take 0.16%. The V and J genes are TRBV7-2 and TRBJ2-4; no firm D call. Sequencing was carried out using naive CD4+ T cells sorted from PBMCs. This receptor was obtained from a man aged 35 to 55 in good health, CMV-negative, and a related stem cell transplant donor. The CDR3 sequence: CASSPDILAKNIQYF. CDR3 DNA: TGTGCCAGCAGCCCCGACATTCTAGCCAAAAACATTCAGTACTTC. Based on the CDR3 plus reference TRBV7-2 and TRBJ2-4, the full variable domain is GAGVSQSPSNKVTEKGKDVELRCDPISGHTALYWYRQSLGQGLEFLIYFQGNSAPDKSGLPSDRFSAERTGGSVSTLTIQRTQQEDSAVYLCASSPDILAKNIQYFGAGTRLSVL.